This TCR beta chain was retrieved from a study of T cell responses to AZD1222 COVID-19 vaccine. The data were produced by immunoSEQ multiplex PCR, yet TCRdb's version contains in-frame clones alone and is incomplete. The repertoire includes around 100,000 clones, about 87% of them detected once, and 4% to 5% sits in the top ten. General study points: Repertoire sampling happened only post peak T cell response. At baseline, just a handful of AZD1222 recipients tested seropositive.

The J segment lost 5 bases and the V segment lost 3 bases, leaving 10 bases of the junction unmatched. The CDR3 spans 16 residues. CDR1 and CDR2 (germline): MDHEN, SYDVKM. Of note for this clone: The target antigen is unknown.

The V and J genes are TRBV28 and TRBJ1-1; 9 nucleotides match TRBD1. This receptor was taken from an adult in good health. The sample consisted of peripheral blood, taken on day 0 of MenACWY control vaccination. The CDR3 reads CASSFPRQGDGTEAFF. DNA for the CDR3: TGTGCCAGCAGTTTCCCCCGACAGGGGGATGGTACTGAAGCTTTCTTT.